Listed below are T cell receptor beta chains from one sample, sequenced in a study of glioma-infiltrating T cells after dendritic cell vaccination. Sequencing was performed with immunoSEQ multiplex PCR; in TCRdb, only in-frame clones are kept and a portion is missing. The sample shows about 92,000 clones, just over 85% of them seen only once. This sample comprised blood, obtained before dendritic cell vaccination. The receptors derive from a human donor with glioblastoma. Both conserved end residues are part of each CDR3. A D gene is named only where the DNA matches it firmly. Clone size is given for some rows only: seen once, a few or many times, or a class if the clone is expanded.

j_call: TRBJ2-7
d_call: NA
cdr3_length: 18
clone_size: NA
v_call: TRBV4-2
cdr3_nt: TGTGCCAGCAGCCAAGATCGGGTTAGTCTACACCTCACCTACGAGCAGTACTTC
cdr3_aa: CASSQDRVSLHLTYEQYF

j_call: TRBJ1-1
d_call: NA
cdr3_length: 13
clone_size: NA
v_call: TRBV6-1
cdr3_nt: TGTGCCAGCAGTGGCGGCCCGAACACTGAAGCTTTCTTT
cdr3_aa: CASSGGPNTEAFF

j_call: TRBJ1-2
d_call: NA
cdr3_length: 15
clone_size: NA
v_call: TRBV6-1
cdr3_nt: TGTGCCAGCAGTGAAGCTCTGGAGGGATTTAATGGCTACACCTTC
cdr3_aa: CASSEALEGFNGYTF

j_call: TRBJ2-3
d_call: TRBD2
cdr3_length: 15
clone_size: NA
v_call: TRBV7-8
cdr3_nt: TGTGCCAGCGGTTCCTGGGCGGGGGGCACAGATACGCAGTATTTT
cdr3_aa: CASGSWAGGTDTQYF

j_call: TRBJ2-7
d_call: TRBD1
cdr3_length: 16
clone_size: once
v_call: TRBV7-9
cdr3_nt: TGTGCCAGCAGCTTAGCGCTTGGACAGGGGGCCTACGAGCAGTACTTC
cdr3_aa: CASSLALGQGAYEQYF

j_call: TRBJ2-7
d_call: NA
cdr3_length: 15
clone_size: NA
v_call: TRBV7-7
cdr3_nt: TGTGCCAGCAGCCTTCCCCAGACAGCCACCTACGAGCAGTACTTC
cdr3_aa: CASSLPQTATYEQYF

j_call: TRBJ2-7
d_call: TRBD1
cdr3_length: 13
clone_size: NA
v_call: TRBV6-5
cdr3_nt: TGTGCCAGCAGTGTGGGACAGGCCGGCGAGCAGTACTTC
cdr3_aa: CASSVGQAGEQYF

j_call: TRBJ1-3
d_call: NA
cdr3_length: 16
clone_size: NA
v_call: TRBV7-9
cdr3_nt: TGTGCCATCAGCGCACGGGACACCAACTCTGGAAACACCATATATTTT
cdr3_aa: CAISARDTNSGNTIYF

j_call: TRBJ1-1
d_call: TRBD1
cdr3_length: 15
clone_size: few
v_call: TRBV5-1
cdr3_nt: TGCGCCAGCAGCTTGACAGGACAGGGTTGGACTGAAGCTTTCTTT
cdr3_aa: CASSLTGQGWTEAFF

j_call: TRBJ2-1
d_call: TRBD2
cdr3_length: 20
clone_size: NA
v_call: TRBV5-1
cdr3_nt: TGCGCCAGCAGCAAGGGGACTAGCGGAAACATTCGGCCCTCCTACAATGAGCAGTTCTTC
cdr3_aa: CASSKGTSGNIRPSYNEQFF

j_call: TRBJ1-5
d_call: NA
cdr3_length: 17
clone_size: NA
v_call: TRBV7-9
cdr3_nt: TGTGCCAGCAGCTTTATCCGGGCCGGGGGGGACAATCAGCCCCAGCATTTT
cdr3_aa: CASSFIRAGGDNQPQHF

j_call: TRBJ2-7
d_call: NA
cdr3_length: 11
clone_size: NA
v_call: TRBV27
cdr3_nt: TGTGCCAGCAGTTCAGGCTACGAGCAGTACTTC
cdr3_aa: CASSSGYEQYF

j_call: TRBJ1-5
d_call: NA
cdr3_length: 15
clone_size: NA
v_call: TRBV18
cdr3_nt: TGTGCCAGCTCCCGGGACTGGAATAGCAATCAGCCCCAGCATTTT
cdr3_aa: CASSRDWNSNQPQHF

j_call: TRBJ2-3
d_call: TRBD2
cdr3_length: 16
clone_size: NA
v_call: TRBV10-3
cdr3_nt: TGTGCCATCAGTCAGTACCTGACTAGCGGGAGCGATACGCAGTATTTT
cdr3_aa: CAISQYLTSGSDTQYF

j_call: TRBJ2-2
d_call: NA
cdr3_length: 15
clone_size: NA
v_call: TRBV28
cdr3_nt: TGTGCCAGCAGTTTATCCGGGAGTAGCACCGGGGAGCTGTTTTTT
cdr3_aa: CASSLSGSSTGELFF

j_call: TRBJ2-7
d_call: TRBD1
cdr3_length: 14
clone_size: NA
v_call: TRBV7-7
cdr3_nt: TGTGCCAGCAGCCCTCAGACAGGGGCGTACGAGCAGTACTTC
cdr3_aa: CASSPQTGAYEQYF

j_call: TRBJ2-7
d_call: TRBD1
cdr3_length: 15
clone_size: once
v_call: TRBV2
cdr3_nt: TGTGCCAGCAGACACCAGGACAGGGGGACCTACGAGCAGTACTTC
cdr3_aa: CASRHQDRGTYEQYF

j_call: TRBJ2-1
d_call: TRBD1
cdr3_length: 16
clone_size: NA
v_call: TRBV7-3
cdr3_nt: TGTGCCAGCAGCTTATTTGCTGGACAGGCCTACAATGAGCAGTTCTTC
cdr3_aa: CASSLFAGQAYNEQFF

j_call: TRBJ2-2
d_call: TRBD2
cdr3_length: 17
clone_size: NA
v_call: TRBV5-4
cdr3_nt: TGTGCCAGCAGCTCGGACCGAGCGACTAGCATGGCCGGGGAGCTGTTTTTT
cdr3_aa: CASSSDRATSMAGELFF

j_call: TRBJ2-3
d_call: NA
cdr3_length: 16
clone_size: NA
v_call: TRBV15
cdr3_nt: TGTGCCACCAGCAGAGGGGCAGGGTTAAGCACAGATACGCAGTATTTT
cdr3_aa: CATSRGAGLSTDTQYF

j_call: TRBJ2-1
d_call: NA
cdr3_length: 16
clone_size: NA
v_call: TRBV7-3
cdr3_nt: TGTGCCAGCAGCCCCCTTCCTGGGGAGAGGGACAATGAGCAGTTCTTC
cdr3_aa: CASSPLPGERDNEQFF

j_call: TRBJ2-2
d_call: TRBD1
cdr3_length: 15
clone_size: NA
v_call: TRBV2
cdr3_nt: TGTGCCAGCAGTGAAAATGACAGGGGGCCCGGGGAGCTGTTTTTT
cdr3_aa: CASSENDRGPGELFF

j_call: TRBJ2-3
d_call: NA
cdr3_length: 16
clone_size: NA
v_call: TRBV4-3
cdr3_nt: TGCGCCAGCAGCCAAGTAAATCTAGTAGTCACAGATACGCAGTATTTT
cdr3_aa: CASSQVNLVVTDTQYF

j_call: TRBJ2-2
d_call: NA
cdr3_length: 15
clone_size: NA
v_call: TRBV14
cdr3_nt: TGTGCCAGCAGCCAAGTGACAGCGACCACCGGGGAGCTGTTTTTT
cdr3_aa: CASSQVTATTGELFF

j_call: TRBJ2-7
d_call: TRBD2
cdr3_length: 14
clone_size: NA
v_call: TRBV5-1
cdr3_nt: TGCGCCAGCAGCTTGGTGCCGGGGGGGTACGAGCAGTACTTC
cdr3_aa: CASSLVPGGYEQYF

j_call: TRBJ2-2
d_call: TRBD2
cdr3_length: 17
clone_size: NA
v_call: TRBV5-1
cdr3_nt: TGCGCCAGCAGCTTGGCCGGAGAGCGGGAGGGTACCGGGGAGCTGTTTTTT
cdr3_aa: CASSLAGEREGTGELFF

j_call: TRBJ2-3
d_call: TRBD1
cdr3_length: 17
clone_size: NA
v_call: TRBV6-4
cdr3_nt: TGTGCCAGCAGCGCAGAAGGGGACAGGGAGTTCACAGATACGCAGTATTTT
cdr3_aa: CASSAEGDREFTDTQYF

j_call: TRBJ1-2
d_call: TRBD1
cdr3_length: 16
clone_size: NA
v_call: TRBV5-6
cdr3_nt: TGTGCCAGCAGCCCGTCAGGGACAGGGCATTTTTATGGCTACACCTTC
cdr3_aa: CASSPSGTGHFYGYTF

j_call: TRBJ2-2
d_call: NA
cdr3_length: 15
clone_size: NA
v_call: TRBV7-9
cdr3_nt: TGTGCCAGCAGCTTTCGGGCTAGCGCGACCGGGGAGCTGTTTTTT
cdr3_aa: CASSFRASATGELFF

j_call: TRBJ1-2
d_call: NA
cdr3_length: 14
clone_size: NA
v_call: TRBV5-6
cdr3_nt: TGTGCCAGCAGCTTTCCGTACAGTAACTATGGCTACACCTTC
cdr3_aa: CASSFPYSNYGYTF

j_call: TRBJ2-7
d_call: NA
cdr3_length: 15
clone_size: NA
v_call: TRBV7-9
cdr3_nt: TGTGCCAGCAGCTTAGTAGGGGGGGCCAACTACGAGCAGTACTTC
cdr3_aa: CASSLVGGANYEQYF

j_call: TRBJ2-2
d_call: TRBD1
cdr3_length: 15
clone_size: NA
v_call: TRBV7-6
cdr3_nt: TGTGCCAGCAGCTTAGAACAGGGGGGCACCGGGGAGCTGTTTTTT
cdr3_aa: CASSLEQGGTGELFF

j_call: TRBJ2-2
d_call: TRBD2
cdr3_length: 23
clone_size: once
v_call: TRBV27
cdr3_nt: TGTGCCAGCAGGCCCACAGGAACTCTAGTGACTAGCGGGAGGGCCCCGGACACCGGGGAGCTGTTTTTT
cdr3_aa: CASRPTGTLVTSGRAPDTGELFF

j_call: TRBJ2-5
d_call: NA
cdr3_length: 16
clone_size: NA
v_call: TRBV11-1
cdr3_nt: TGTGCCAGCAGCAACCGGGAGTCCCTCTCCCAAGAGACCCAGTACTTC
cdr3_aa: CASSNRESLSQETQYF

j_call: TRBJ1-2
d_call: TRBD1
cdr3_length: 13
clone_size: NA
v_call: TRBV10-2
cdr3_nt: TGCGCCAGCAGTGCCGACAGGGTCGGTGTCAACACCTTC
cdr3_aa: CASSADRVGVNTF

j_call: TRBJ2-3
d_call: TRBD2
cdr3_length: 18
clone_size: few
v_call: TRBV5-4
cdr3_nt: TGTGCCAGCAGCCCCCGGGGCATAGCGGGGGGCCGGACAGATACGCAGTATTTT
cdr3_aa: CASSPRGIAGGRTDTQYF

j_call: TRBJ2-5
d_call: TRBD2
cdr3_length: 14
clone_size: NA
v_call: TRBV19
cdr3_nt: TGTGCCAGTAGTAGGGGACTAGCGGGAGAGACCCAGTACTTC
cdr3_aa: CASSRGLAGETQYF

j_call: TRBJ2-7
d_call: NA
cdr3_length: 13
clone_size: NA
v_call: TRBV6-6
cdr3_nt: TGTGCCAGCAGTTACGGCGGCTCCTACGAGCAGTACTTC
cdr3_aa: CASSYGGSYEQYF

j_call: TRBJ2-1
d_call: NA
cdr3_length: 15
clone_size: NA
v_call: TRBV15
cdr3_nt: TGTGCCACCAGCAGAGGACGGGGTCCCTCCAATGAGCAGTTCTTC
cdr3_aa: CATSRGRGPSNEQFF

j_call: TRBJ1-5
d_call: TRBD1
cdr3_length: 16
clone_size: NA
v_call: TRBV9
cdr3_nt: TGTGCCAGCAGCGTAGGGGACAGGGTCGGCAATCAGCCCCAGCATTTT
cdr3_aa: CASSVGDRVGNQPQHF

j_call: TRBJ1-2
d_call: NA
cdr3_length: 16
clone_size: NA
v_call: TRBV7-2
cdr3_nt: TGTGCCAGCAGCTTAGACTCCAGGATACAGAACTATGGCTACACCTTC
cdr3_aa: CASSLDSRIQNYGYTF

j_call: TRBJ2-7
d_call: NA
cdr3_length: 17
clone_size: NA
v_call: TRBV5-1
cdr3_nt: TGCGCCAGCAGGTTGGTTGCCTTGAGTCGGGGGGCTTACGAGCAGTACTTC
cdr3_aa: CASRLVALSRGAYEQYF

j_call: TRBJ1-2
d_call: TRBD1
cdr3_length: 15
clone_size: NA
v_call: TRBV6-6
cdr3_nt: TGTGCCAGCAGAGACGAGGACAGGGACTCCTATGGCTACACCTTC
cdr3_aa: CASRDEDRDSYGYTF

j_call: TRBJ2-7
d_call: NA
cdr3_length: 14
clone_size: NA
v_call: TRBV18
cdr3_nt: TGTGCCAGCTCACCAGGAGGGGGGGCTTACGAGCAGTACTTC
cdr3_aa: CASSPGGGAYEQYF

j_call: TRBJ1-5
d_call: NA
cdr3_length: 13
clone_size: NA
v_call: TRBV5-1
cdr3_nt: TGCGCCAGCAGCTTGAGAGGCAATCAGCCCCAGCATTTT
cdr3_aa: CASSLRGNQPQHF

j_call: TRBJ2-1
d_call: NA
cdr3_length: 16
clone_size: NA
v_call: TRBV14
cdr3_nt: TGTGCCAGCAGCCAAGAGAGGCGGGCGCACTACAATGAGCAGTTCTTC
cdr3_aa: CASSQERRAHYNEQFF

j_call: TRBJ1-2
d_call: NA
cdr3_length: 13
clone_size: NA
v_call: TRBV7-6
cdr3_nt: TGTGCCAGCAGCCAAACAGAGACCTATGGCTACACCTTC
cdr3_aa: CASSQTETYGYTF

j_call: TRBJ2-5
d_call: NA
cdr3_length: 16
clone_size: NA
v_call: TRBV11-2
cdr3_nt: TGTGCCAGCAGCTTAGAACCCCCTATGCTGAGAGAGACCCAGTACTTC
cdr3_aa: CASSLEPPMLRETQYF

j_call: TRBJ2-7
d_call: TRBD2
cdr3_length: 15
clone_size: NA
v_call: TRBV25-1
cdr3_nt: TGTGCCAGCAGTGATACTAGCGGGGCACCCTACGAGCAGTACTTC
cdr3_aa: CASSDTSGAPYEQYF

j_call: TRBJ2-7
d_call: TRBD2
cdr3_length: 14
clone_size: once
v_call: TRBV7-9
cdr3_nt: TGTGCCAGCAGTTCGCGGACTAGCGGGGGCGAGCAGTACTTC
cdr3_aa: CASSSRTSGGEQYF

j_call: TRBJ2-5
d_call: TRBD1
cdr3_length: 14
clone_size: NA
v_call: TRBV5-1
cdr3_nt: TGCGCCAGCAGCTCAGGGACAGGCCGAGAGACCCAGTACTTC
cdr3_aa: CASSSGTGRETQYF

j_call: TRBJ2-3
d_call: TRBD1
cdr3_length: 14
clone_size: few
v_call: TRBV2
cdr3_nt: TGTGCCAGCAGTGAACAGGGGGCCTTAGATACGCAGTATTTT
cdr3_aa: CASSEQGALDTQYF

j_call: TRBJ2-7
d_call: TRBD2
cdr3_length: 15
clone_size: NA
v_call: TRBV7-2
cdr3_nt: TGTGCCAGCAGCTCCTATAGCGGGAGGTCCTACGAGCAGTACTTC
cdr3_aa: CASSSYSGRSYEQYF